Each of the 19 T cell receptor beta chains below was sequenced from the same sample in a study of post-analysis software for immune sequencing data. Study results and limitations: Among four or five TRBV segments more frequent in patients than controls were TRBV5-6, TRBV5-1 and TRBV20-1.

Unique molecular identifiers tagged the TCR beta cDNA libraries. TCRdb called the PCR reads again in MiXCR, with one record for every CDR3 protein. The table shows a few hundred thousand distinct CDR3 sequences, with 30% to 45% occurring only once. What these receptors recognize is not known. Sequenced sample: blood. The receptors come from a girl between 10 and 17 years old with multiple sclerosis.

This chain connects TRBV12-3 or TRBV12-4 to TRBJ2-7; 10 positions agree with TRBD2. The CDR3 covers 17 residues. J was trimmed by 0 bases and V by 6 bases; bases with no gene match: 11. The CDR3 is CASSPASGGASSYEQYF. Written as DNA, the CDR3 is TGTGCCAGCAGCCCCGCTAGCGGGGGTGCCAGCTCCTACGAGCAGTACTTC.

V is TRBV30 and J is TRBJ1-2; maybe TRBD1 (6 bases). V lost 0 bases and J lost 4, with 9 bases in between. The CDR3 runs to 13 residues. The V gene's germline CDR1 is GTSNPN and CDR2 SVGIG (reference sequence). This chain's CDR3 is CAWSVGGAYGYTF. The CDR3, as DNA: TGTGCCTGGAGTGTTGGGGGCGCCTATGGCTACACCTTC. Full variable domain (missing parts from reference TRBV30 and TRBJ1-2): SQTIHQWPATLVQPVGSPLSLECTVEGTSNPNLYWYRQAAGRGLQLLFYSVGIGQISSEVPQNLSASRPQDRQFILSSKKLLLSDSGFYLCAWSVGGAYGYTFGSGTRLTVV.

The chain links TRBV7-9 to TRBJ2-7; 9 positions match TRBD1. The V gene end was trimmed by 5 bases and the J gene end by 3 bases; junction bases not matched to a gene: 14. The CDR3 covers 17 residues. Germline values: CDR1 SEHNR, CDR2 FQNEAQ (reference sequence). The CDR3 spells CASSPLPVGTGIYEQYF. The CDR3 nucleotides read TGTGCCAGCAGCCCTCTTCCTGTCGGGACAGGGATCTACGAGCAGTACTTC. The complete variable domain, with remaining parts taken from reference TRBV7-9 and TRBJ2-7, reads DTGVSQNPRHKITKRGQNVTFRCDPISEHNRLYWYRQTLGQGPEFLTYFQNEAQLEKSRLLSDRFSAERPKGSFSTLEIQRTEQGDSAMYLCASSPLPVGTGIYEQYFGPGTRLTVT.

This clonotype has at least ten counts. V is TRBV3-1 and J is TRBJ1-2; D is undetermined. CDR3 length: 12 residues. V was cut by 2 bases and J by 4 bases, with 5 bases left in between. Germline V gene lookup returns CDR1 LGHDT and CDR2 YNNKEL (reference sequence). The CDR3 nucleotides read TGTGCCAGCAGCCAATCAGGCTATGGCTACACCTTC. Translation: CASSQSGYGYTF.

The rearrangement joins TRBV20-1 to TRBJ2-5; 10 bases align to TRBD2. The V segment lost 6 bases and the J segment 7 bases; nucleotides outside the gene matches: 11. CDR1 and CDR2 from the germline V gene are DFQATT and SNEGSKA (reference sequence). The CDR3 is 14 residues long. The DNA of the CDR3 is TGCAGTGCCCGAAGACTAGCGGGTCGAGGGACCCAGTACTTC. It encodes CSARRLAGRGTQYF.

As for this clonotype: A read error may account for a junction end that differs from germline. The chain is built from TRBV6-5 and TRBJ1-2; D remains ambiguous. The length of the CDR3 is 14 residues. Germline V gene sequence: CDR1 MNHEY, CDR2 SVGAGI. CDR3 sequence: CASSYSRANHGYTF. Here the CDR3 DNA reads TGTGCCAGCAGTTACTCGCGCGCTAACCATGGCTACACCTTC.

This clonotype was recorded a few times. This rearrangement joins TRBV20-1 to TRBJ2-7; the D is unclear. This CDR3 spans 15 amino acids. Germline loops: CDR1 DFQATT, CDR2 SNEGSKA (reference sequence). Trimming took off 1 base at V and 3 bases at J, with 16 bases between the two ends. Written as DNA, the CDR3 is TGCAGTGCTAGAGCCCTATTGGGATCTAGCTACGAGCAGTACTTC. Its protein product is CSARALLGSSYEQYF.

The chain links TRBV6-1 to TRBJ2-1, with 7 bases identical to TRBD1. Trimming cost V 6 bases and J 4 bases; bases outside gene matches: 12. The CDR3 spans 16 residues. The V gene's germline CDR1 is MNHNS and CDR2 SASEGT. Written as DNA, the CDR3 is TGTGCCAGCAGAACGGACAGGCACACACTGTACAATGAGCAGTTCTTC. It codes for CASRTDRHTLYNEQFF.

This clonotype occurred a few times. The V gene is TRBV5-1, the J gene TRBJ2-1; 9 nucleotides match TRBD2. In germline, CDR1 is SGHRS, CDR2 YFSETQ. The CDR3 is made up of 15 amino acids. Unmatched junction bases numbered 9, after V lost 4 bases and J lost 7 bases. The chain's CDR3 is CASSLSPGLANEQFF. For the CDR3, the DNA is TGCGCCAGCAGCCTCTCACCTGGACTAGCGAATGAGCAGTTCTTC.

The CDR3 loop reads CASSYEGYTEAFF. The DNA of the CDR3 is TGTGCCAGCAGTTACGAGGGGTACACTGAAGCTTTCTTT. The chain joins TRBV6-6 to TRBJ1-1; a weak D match, TRBD1 (5 bases). The germline V gene encodes CDR1 MNHNY and CDR2 SVGAGI (reference sequence). This CDR3 is built from 13 residues. The V and J ends lost 2 bases and 3 bases respectively, with 7 bases between them.

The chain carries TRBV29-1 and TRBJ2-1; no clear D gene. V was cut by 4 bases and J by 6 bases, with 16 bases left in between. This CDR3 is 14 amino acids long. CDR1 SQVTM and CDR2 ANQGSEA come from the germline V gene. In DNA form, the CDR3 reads TGCAGCGTTGTCCGCCAAGGTTACCCCAATGAGCAGTTCTTC. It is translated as CSVVRQGYPNEQFF.

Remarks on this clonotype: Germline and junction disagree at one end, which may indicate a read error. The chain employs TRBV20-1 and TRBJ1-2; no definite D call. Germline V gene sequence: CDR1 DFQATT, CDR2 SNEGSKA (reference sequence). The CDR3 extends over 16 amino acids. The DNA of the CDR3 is TGTAGTGCTAGAAACTCCCTGTTTGCTGGGAACTATGGCTACACCTTC. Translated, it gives CSARNSLFAGNYGYTF.

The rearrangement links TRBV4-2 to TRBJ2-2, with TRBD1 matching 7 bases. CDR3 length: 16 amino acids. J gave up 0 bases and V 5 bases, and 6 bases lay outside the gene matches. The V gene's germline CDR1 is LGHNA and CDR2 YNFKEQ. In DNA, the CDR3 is TGTGCCAGCAGCACCCCGGACAGGCCGAACACCGGGGAGCTGTTTTTT. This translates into CASSTPDRPNTGELFF.

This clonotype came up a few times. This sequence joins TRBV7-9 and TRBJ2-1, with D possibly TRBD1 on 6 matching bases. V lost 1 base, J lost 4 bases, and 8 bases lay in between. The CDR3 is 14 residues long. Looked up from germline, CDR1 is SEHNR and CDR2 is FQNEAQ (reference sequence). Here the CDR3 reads CASSLEDSYNEQFF. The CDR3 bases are TGTGCCAGCAGCTTAGAGGACAGTTACAATGAGCAGTTCTTC. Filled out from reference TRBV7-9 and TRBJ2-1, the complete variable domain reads DTGVSQNPRHKITKRGQNVTFRCDPISEHNRLYWYRQTLGQGPEFLTYFQNEAQLEKSRLLSDRFSAERPKGSFSTLEIQRTEQGDSAMYLCASSLEDSYNEQFFGPGTRLTVL.

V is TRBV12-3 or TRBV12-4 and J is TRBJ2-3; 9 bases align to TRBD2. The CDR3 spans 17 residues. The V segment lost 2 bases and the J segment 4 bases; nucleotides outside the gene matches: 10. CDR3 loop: CASSLRGGGGAADTQYF. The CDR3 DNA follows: TGTGCCAGCAGTTTAAGGGGAGGCGGGGGGGCCGCAGATACGCAGTATTTT.

CDR3: CASSLEGGQGYTF. The CDR3 region has the DNA TGTGCCAGCAGCTTGGAAGGGGGACAGGGCTACACCTTC. The V and J genes are TRBV5-5 and TRBJ1-2; TRBD1 agrees at 7 bases. CDR1 SGHKS and CDR2 YYEKEE come from the germline V gene (reference sequence). The CDR3 runs 13 residues. Trimming cost V 0 bases and J 8 bases; bases outside gene matches: 4.

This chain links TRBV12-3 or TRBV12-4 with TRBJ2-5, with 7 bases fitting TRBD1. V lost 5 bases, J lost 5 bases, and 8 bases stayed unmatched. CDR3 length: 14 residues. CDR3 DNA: TGTGCCAGCAGTCGACCCGACAGGGATGAGACCCAGTACTTC. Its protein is CASSRPDRDETQYF.

The CDR3 sequence is CASSRGGQGINQPQHF. CDR3 DNA: TGCGCCAGCAGCCGAGGGGGACAGGGGATCAATCAGCCCCAGCATTTT. The J gene is TRBJ1-5, the V gene TRBV4-1, with 10 bases identical to TRBD1. The CDR3 runs 16 residues. CDR1 is MGHRA and CDR2 is YSYEKL in the germline V gene. V was pared by 4 bases and J by 3 bases, with 6 bases of the junction left unmatched.

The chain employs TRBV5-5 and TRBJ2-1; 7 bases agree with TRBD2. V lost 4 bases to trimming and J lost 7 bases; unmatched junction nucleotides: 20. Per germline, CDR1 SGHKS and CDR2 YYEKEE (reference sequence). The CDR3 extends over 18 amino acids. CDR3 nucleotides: TGTGCCAGCAGCCCCCGGGGAGGGCCCCTTTCTCCTAAGAATGAGCAGTTCTTC. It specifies CASSPRGGPLSPKNEQFF.